This T cell receptor (beta chain) was observed in a study of shared clonotypes between healthy human individuals. Study details: Donor composition was a couple of women and a few men, aged 18 to 49.

Note on this clone: Antigen specificity is unknown.

CDR1 SEHNR and CDR2 FQNEAQ come from the germline V gene (reference sequence). The CDR3 runs 16 residues. Method: immunoSEQ multiplex PCR; TCRdb's copy keeps in-frame clones and lacks some. The repertoire holds some 1,400,000 clones, roughly 96% seen once, with 0.95% to 1.5% in the top ten. Study-level findings and limits: Sequencing depth was a factor that was expected to affect clonotype sharing among donors.

The chain carries TRBV7-9 and TRBJ2-7, with D hard to call. Sequencing was done on a sample of naive CD4+ T cells sorted from blood. Stated subset: CD45RA+ positively selected. The sequence was obtained from a man younger than 45 in good health. Here the CDR3 reads CATQAYGTNDAHEQYF. As DNA, the CDR3 is TGTGCTACCCAAGCTTACGGTACCAATGATGCCCACGAGCAGTACTTC.